This T cell receptor beta chain was documented in a study of cytomegalovirus exposure and HLA in healthy donors. Points from the study as a whole: Previously analyzed data showed that most TCR beta V segments were productive at a frequency of about 87% or about 30%. Reported performance of the classifier showed diagnosis of cytomegalovirus status with high specificity and sensitivity.

The V end lost 5 bases, the J end lost 13 bases, and 17 bases lay between the germline ends. CDR3 size: 11 residues. Germline V lookup: CDR1 GTSNPN, CDR2 SVGIG (reference sequence). A note on this clone: Antigen: not known.

PCR was performed using 60 Vbeta and 13 Jbeta primers. Study processing details: Later work found around 85 million unique TCR beta chains, with about 10 million shared. Produced via immunoSEQ multiplex PCR; TCRdb's table is partial and in-frame only. V, J and clone size derive from that table, while D and trimming were established from the DNA sequence. The repertoire holds around 140,000 clones, with about four fifths as singletons. This chain joins TRBV30 and TRBJ1-2; possibly TRBD1 for D (5 bases). Material for sequencing was PBMCs. The sequence came from a woman younger than 30 in good health and CMV-seropositive. The chain's CDR3 is CAWGKGPSSTF. The CDR3 DNA sequence: TGTGCCTGGGGGAAGGGGCCAAGTAGCACCTTC.